The T cell receptor beta chain under discussion was sequenced for a study of read filtering for tumor transcriptome and immune sequencing. Study-level background: Fewer than ten patients were R-ISS I, approximately 15 were R-ISS II, over 5 were R-ISS III. IR-seq gave about 3.5 to 10.27 million TCR reads per sample; RNA-seq gave 85 to 1273. Whole-transcriptome libraries were prepared after DNase treatment.

This clonotype was counted ten times or more. From roughly 400 ng of RNA, a library with molecular barcoded alpha/delta and beta/gamma adaptors was made. TCRdb reanalysed the reads using MiXCR and keeps one entry per CDR3 protein. The sample records more than 35,000 distinct CDR3 sequences, around 15% being singletons. Per the germline V gene, CDR1 is SGHTA and CDR2 is FQGNSA. This CDR3 is built from 15 residues. The junction had 8 bases not matched to a gene; V was cut back by 5 bases and J by 6 bases. This rearrangement joins TRBV7-2 to TRBJ2-2; 8 nucleotides line up with TRBD2. Sequences were obtained from a population of CD138-negative cells sorted from bone marrow. This sequence was found in a donor at least 40 years old with multiple myeloma. Written as DNA, the CDR3 is TGTGCCAGCAGCCTCCGGGGCGGGGGGCCCGGGGAGCTGTTTTTT. Its translation: CASSLRGGGPGELFF.